The 14 T cell receptor beta chains below come from one sample, sequenced in a study of beta chain features in type 1 diabetes. Expressed TCRB transcripts were sequenced because the entire RNA isolate underwent reverse transcription. Profiled with immunoSEQ multiplex PCR; TCRdb holds only in-frame clones, not every one. The profile shows around 310,000 clones, 8% to 13% of them singletons. Material: naive CD4+ T cells from blood. The receptors originated from a woman between 25 and 40 years old in good health.

The sample holds a few counts of this clone. The chain carries TRBV7-2 and TRBJ1-2; TRBD1 might be the D (5 bases). The V and J ends lost 1 base and 0 bases respectively, with 9 bases between them. The CDR3 spans 15 residues. The germline V gene has CDR1 SGHTA and CDR2 FQGNSA. As DNA, the CDR3 is TGTGCCAGCAGCTTAGTCTCGGACACTAACTATGGCTACACCTTC. This gives the protein CASSLVSDTNYGYTF.

The CDR3 nucleotides are TGTGCCAGCACCCCCGTTTCGGGAGAGGGGACCCAGTACTTC. It translates to CASTPVSGEGTQYF. This chain connects TRBV11-2 to TRBJ2-5, with a possible D match to TRBD2 (6 bases). V shed 7 bases and J shed 7 bases, with 19 bases lying between them. Germline CDR1 SGHAT, CDR2 FQNNGV. The CDR3 runs to 14 residues.

This chain uses TRBV6-5 with TRBJ1-1; 7 bases line up with TRBD1. Trimming removed 3 bases from V and 0 bases from J; junction bases left unmatched: 4. CDR1 MNHEY and CDR2 SVGAGI come from the germline V gene. The CDR3 extends over 15 amino acids. The CDR3 loop is CASSYTTGMNTEAFF. The CDR3, as DNA: TGTGCCAGCAGTTATACGACAGGGATGAACACTGAAGCTTTCTTT.

Notes on this clone: The sample has other DNA sequences that encode this CDR3 too. The chain is built from TRBV11-2 and TRBJ2-5; D not resolved. The V gene lost 5 bases and the J gene lost 2 bases, with 3 bases spanning the gap. The germline V gene encodes CDR1 SGHAT and CDR2 FQNNGV. The CDR3 sequence is 11 residues long. CDR3 in amino acids: CASSQQETQYF. The CDR3 DNA reads TGTGCCAGCAGCCAACAAGAGACCCAGTACTTC.

The table lists this clone with a few counts. V gene TRBV11-3 combines with J gene TRBJ2-5; D may be TRBD1 (6 bases). The V gene lost 1 base and the J gene lost 5 bases, with 14 bases spanning the gap. CDR1 SGHNT and CDR2 YENEEA come from the germline V gene. The CDR3 has 15 residues. CDR3 amino acids: CASSLAPTGLETQYF. Here the CDR3 DNA reads TGTGCCAGCAGCTTAGCACCTACAGGGTTGGAGACCCAGTACTTC.

In its sample, this clone was seen a few times. The chain couples TRBV15 to TRBJ2-3; no reliable D call. Trimming removed 2 bases at V and 1 base at J, with 10 bases between. This CDR3 spans 15 amino acids. CDR1 and CDR2 from the germline V gene are LNHNV and YYDKDF (reference sequence). CDR3 sequence: CATSRPLAGTDTQYF. The CDR3, as DNA: TGTGCCACCAGCAGACCGCTCGCGGGCACAGATACGCAGTATTTT.

CDR3 sequence: CASSSGPISQFF. DNA for the CDR3: TGTGCCAGCAGTTCCGGCCCAATTAGCCAGTTCTTC. V and J are TRBV28 and TRBJ2-1; D not resolved. Germline assignment: CDR1 MDHEN and CDR2 SYDVKM. This CDR3 contains 12 residues. V was clipped by 4 bases and J by 13 bases, with 14 bases between them.

The gene calls are TRBV28 and TRBJ2-3; D is possibly TRBD2 (7 bases). V was cut by 3 bases and J by 0 bases, with 10 bases left in between. The CDR3 contains 15 residues. Per the germline V gene, CDR1 is MDHEN and CDR2 is SYDVKM. CDR3: CASSFRGASTDTQYF. The CDR3 nucleotides read TGTGCCAGCAGTTTTCGGGGGGCTAGCACAGATACGCAGTATTTT.

This chain connects TRBV6-6 to TRBJ2-5; the match to TRBD2 covers 9 bases. This CDR3 comprises 15 residues. Trimming removed 2 bases from V and 5 bases from J; junction bases left unmatched: 6. Looked up from germline, CDR1 is MNHNY and CDR2 is SVGAGI (reference sequence). The DNA of the CDR3 is TGTGCCAGCAGTTACGTAGCGGGAGTGGGGGAGACCCAGTACTTC. Encoded protein: CASSYVAGVGETQYF.

The gene calls are TRBV9 and TRBJ1-1; 7 nucleotides agree with TRBD1. The CDR3 extends over 15 amino acids. Germline V CDR1 and CDR2: SGDLS, YYNGEE. V was clipped by 3 bases and J by 1 base; unmatched bases: 6. CDR3 bases: TGTGCCAGCAGCGCAGGGGGACAGAGGAACACTGAAGCTTTCTTT. Translation: CASSAGGQRNTEAFF. Variable domain in full (rest from reference TRBV9 and TRBJ1-1): DSGVTQTPKHLITATGQRVTLRCSPRSGDLSVYWYQQSLDQGLQFLIQYYNGEERAKGNILERFSAQQFPDLHSELNLSSLELGDSALYFCASSAGGQRNTEAFFGQGTRLTVV.

The chain carries TRBV7-8 and TRBJ2-6, with D possibly matching TRBD1 (6 bases). From germline, CDR1 is SGHVS and CDR2 FQNEAQ. The ends were cut back, 5 bases at V and 0 bases at J, with 11 bases in the middle. CDR3 length: 16 residues. The CDR3 nucleotides read TGTGCCAGCAGCATACAGGGCGGCTCTGGGGCCAACGTCCTGACTTTC. It translates to CASSIQGGSGANVLTF.

This clone turned up a few times. The chain joins TRBV23-1 to TRBJ1-5; D uncertain. TRBV23-1 is known as an ORF, though its function is uncertain. CDR3 length equals 11 residues. V dropped 6 bases and J dropped 4 bases, with 4 bases sitting between them. The CDR3 nucleotides are TGCGCCAGCAGCTTGAATCAGCCCCAGCATTTT. Translation: CASSLNQPQHF.

V and J are TRBV4-3 and TRBJ2-7, with D hard to call. CDR1 and CDR2 (germline): LGHNA, YSLEER. CDR3 length equals 12 residues. The V gene lost 5 bases and the J gene lost 6 bases, with 11 bases spanning the gap. The CDR3 here is CASSGDFGEQYF. Written as DNA, the CDR3 is TGCGCCAGCAGCGGTGACTTCGGCGAGCAGTACTTC.

The chain recombines TRBV25-1 with TRBJ2-1, with D possibly matching TRBD2 (7 bases). This CDR3 has 14 residues. Germline-derived CDR1 and CDR2 are MGHDK and SYGVNS. Deletions cut 7 bases from V and 7 bases from J, with 17 bases between. The CDR3 DNA is TGTGCCAGCAAAGGGGGGAGGGTCGATAATGAGCAGTTCTTC. Its protein product is CASKGGRVDNEQFF.